This entry lists 18 T cell receptor beta chains sequenced from one sample in a study of post-analysis software for immune sequencing data. The antigens of these receptors remain unknown. Included in the TCR beta cDNA libraries were unique molecular identifiers. TCRdb reprocessed the PCR reads with MiXCR, giving one entry per CDR3 protein. Here the sample spans some 890,000 distinct CDR3 sequences, roughly 50% being singletons. Findings and limits, study-wide: A few TRBV segments, TRBV5-6, TRBV5-1 and TRBV20-1 among them, were found more frequent in patients than controls.

The sequenced sample was blood. These receptor sequences come from a girl aged 10 to 17 with multiple sclerosis.

This chain uses TRBV3-1 with TRBJ2-5; 7 positions agree with TRBD2. The V gene's germline CDR1 is LGHDT and CDR2 YNNKEL (reference sequence). The CDR3 has 14 amino acids. The V and J ends lost 7 bases and 1 base, in that order; junction bases with no gene match: 6. DNA of the CDR3: TGTGCCAGCAAAGGGAGGGTTAGCCAAGAGACCCAGTACTTC. Protein: CASKGRVSQETQYF.

DNA of the CDR3: TGTGCCAGCTCGGGGACGGGGAGGGCACAAGAGACCCAGTACTTC. It encodes CASSGTGRAQETQYF. This chain links TRBV12-3 or TRBV12-4 with TRBJ2-5, with 7 positions matching TRBD2. The V gene end was trimmed by 8 bases and the J gene end by 2 bases; junction bases not matched to a gene: 11. The CDR3 totals 15 residues.

This clonotype appeared once. The rearrangement joins TRBV29-1 to TRBJ2-4; 10 nucleotides line up with TRBD1. The last part of the DNA fits TRBJ2-7 better; the J call may be wrong. The CDR3 totals 13 residues. Per the germline V gene, CDR1 is SQVTM and CDR2 is ANQGSEA. CDR3 protein: CSVNRQGAVEQYF. DNA of the CDR3: TGCAGCGTGAACCGACAGGGGGCTGTCGAGCAGTACTTC.

The chain uses TRBV20-1 and TRBJ2-7; 8 positions match TRBD1. The CDR3 has 14 amino acids. From germline, CDR1 is DFQATT and CDR2 SNEGSKA (reference sequence). The CDR3 here is CSSRGTGGRNEQYF. The DNA of the CDR3 is TGCTCCTCGAGGGGGACAGGAGGTCGCAATGAGCAGTACTTC.

The gene calls are TRBV5-1 and TRBJ2-5; D not certain. The last part of the DNA fits TRBJ2-7 better; the J call may be wrong. This CDR3 has 16 amino acids. From germline, CDR1 is SGHRS and CDR2 YFSETQ. The CDR3: CASSLGEKSLKDEQYF. In DNA, the CDR3 is TGCGCCAGCAGCTTGGGCGAGAAATCCCTTAAAGACGAGCAGTACTTC.

The rearrangement links TRBV20-1 to TRBJ2-5; unclear D gene. The CDR3 is made up of 15 amino acids. V shed 1 base and J shed 4 bases, with 16 bases lying between them. Germline CDR1 reads DFQATT; CDR2 reads SNEGSKA (reference sequence). This CDR3 reads CSARVSLGLGETQYF. In DNA, the CDR3 is TGCAGTGCTAGAGTATCACTGGGTTTGGGAGAGACCCAGTACTTC.

Comments on this clonotype: Sequence at one end of the junction differs from germline and may be a read error. The V and J genes are TRBV11-2 and TRBJ1-1; D is unclear. CDR1 is SGHAT, CDR2 FQNNGV, per germline. The CDR3 sequence is 13 residues long. The CDR3 DNA is TGTGCCAGCAGCTTAAGAGAGAACACTGAAGTTTTCTTT. Protein: CASSLRENTEVFF.

The CDR3 sequence: CASSRVSYEQYF. The CDR3 DNA sequence: TGTGCCAGCAGTCGGGTCTCCTACGAGCAGTACTTC. V usage is TRBV12-3 or TRBV12-4 and J usage is TRBJ2-7, with no clear D. The CDR3 runs to 12 residues. Trimming took off 5 bases at V and 0 bases at J, with 5 bases between the two ends.

This clonotype has only a few counts. The chain recombines TRBV4-2 with TRBJ1-2; D perhaps matches TRBD1 (5 bases). CDR3 size: 15 residues. Germline V lookup: CDR1 LGHNA, CDR2 YNFKEQ. The V and J ends lost 1 base and 4 bases respectively, with 13 bases between them. Here the CDR3 DNA reads TGTGCCAGCAGCCAAGGGGGGTTCAAAAGCTATGGCTACACCTTC. Translated, it gives CASSQGGFKSYGYTF.

The chain carries TRBV5-1 and TRBJ2-5, with D maybe TRBD1 (6 bases). The V and J ends lost 3 bases and 3 bases respectively, with 12 bases between them. The germline CDR1 and CDR2 sequences are SGHRS and YFSETQ. The CDR3 has 14 amino acids. The CDR3 reads CASSWAGVKETQYF. As DNA, the CDR3 is TGCGCCAGCAGCTGGGCAGGGGTAAAAGAGACCCAGTACTTC.

The chain uses TRBV6-1 and TRBJ2-1; the match to TRBD2 covers 10 bases. This CDR3 is built from 17 residues. In germline, CDR1 is MNHNS, CDR2 SASEGT. Trimming at V came to 5 bases and at J to 5 bases, leaving 12 bases not matched to a gene. CDR3 bases: TGTGCCAGCAGTCGCAGGACAGGACTAGCGGAGGACAATGAGCAGTTCTTC. Translation gives CASSRRTGLAEDNEQFF.

This clonotype was observed a handful of times. The gene calls are TRBV6-6 and TRBJ1-5; 10 positions match TRBD1. Germline V gene lookup returns CDR1 MNHNY and CDR2 SVGAGI (reference sequence). The trim removed 4 bases at V and 4 bases at J, leaving 1 base unmatched. The CDR3 sequence is 14 residues long. The CDR3 reads CASSSDRGNQPQHF. The DNA of the CDR3 is TGTGCCAGCAGTTCGGACAGGGGGAATCAGCCCCAGCATTTT.

The chain joins TRBV6-1 to TRBJ2-5, with 14 bases matching TRBD2. The CDR3 runs 17 residues. With V trimmed by 6 bases and J by 5 bases, 11 bases remained unmatched. Per the germline V gene, CDR1 is MNHNS and CDR2 is SASEGT. CDR3 sequence reads: CASSLKSGTSGSETQYF. In DNA, the CDR3 is TGTGCCAGCAGCTTGAAGTCAGGGACTAGCGGGAGTGAGACCCAGTACTTC.

This clonotype was detected only once. V gene TRBV5-1 combines with J gene TRBJ2-5; 9 bases are shared with TRBD2. The CDR3 has 15 residues. CDR1 SGHRS and CDR2 YFSETQ come from the germline V gene. The trim removed 2 bases at V and 7 bases at J, leaving 9 bases unmatched. CDR3 in DNA: TGCGCCAGCAGCTTACGGACTAGCGAAATGGGGACCCAGTACTTC. Translating gives CASSLRTSEMGTQYF.

The table lists this clonotype with a few counts. The CDR3 loop reads CASRRTGISGETQYF. The CDR3 coding sequence is TGTGCCAGCAGGCGGACAGGGATTTCAGGGGAGACCCAGTACTTC. The rearrangement uses TRBV6-6 and TRBJ2-5, with TRBD1 matching 8 bases. Germline loops: CDR1 MNHNY, CDR2 SVGAGI (reference sequence). CDR3 length: 15 amino acids. Trimming removed 6 bases from V and 5 bases from J; junction bases left unmatched: 11.

The CDR3, as DNA: TGTGCCAGCAGCCAAGGGTCTGGGGGTAGCGGGGCTAATGAGCAGTTCTTC. Protein product: CASSQGSGGSGANEQFF. This chain joins TRBV3-1 and TRBJ2-1; 8 bases map to TRBD2. Per germline, CDR1 LGHDT and CDR2 YNNKEL (reference sequence). The CDR3 is 17 amino acids. J was trimmed by 7 bases and V by 1 base; bases with no gene match: 12.

V gene TRBV11-2 combines with J gene TRBJ1-2, with a weak D call TRBD1 (6 bases). V was pared by 7 bases and J by 8 bases, with 23 bases between. CDR1 is SGHAT and CDR2 is FQNNGV in the germline V gene. The CDR3 is 15 amino acids. Here the CDR3 DNA reads TGTGCCAGCAACCTTCTTAGAGGGGGGGCGCTGGGCTACACCTTC. Its translation: CASNLLRGGALGYTF.

In DNA form, the CDR3 reads TGTGCCAGCAGTCACCTGGGACAGGGTCACTACGAGCAGTACTTC. This encodes CASSHLGQGHYEQYF. This chain links TRBV27 with TRBJ2-7, with 9 bases identical to TRBD1. The CDR3 runs 15 residues. Germline V gives CDR1 MNHEY, CDR2 SMNVEV (reference sequence). V lost 5 bases and J lost 3; bases outside the gene matches: 8.